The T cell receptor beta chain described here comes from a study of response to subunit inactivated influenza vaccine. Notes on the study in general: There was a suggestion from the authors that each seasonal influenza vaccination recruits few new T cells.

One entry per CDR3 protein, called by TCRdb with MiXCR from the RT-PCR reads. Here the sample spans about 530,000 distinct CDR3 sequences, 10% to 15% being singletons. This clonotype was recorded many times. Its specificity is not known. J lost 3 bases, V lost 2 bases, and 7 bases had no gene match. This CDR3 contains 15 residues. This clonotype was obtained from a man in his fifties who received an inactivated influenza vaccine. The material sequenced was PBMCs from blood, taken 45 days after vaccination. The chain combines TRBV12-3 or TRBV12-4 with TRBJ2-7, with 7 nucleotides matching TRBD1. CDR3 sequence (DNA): TGTGCCAGCAGTTTAATGGGACAGTCCAACTACGAGCAGTACTTC. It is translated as CASSLMGQSNYEQYF.